A selection of T cell receptor beta chains follows, all from one sample in a study of OX40 agonist ivuxolimab in advanced cancers. The assay was immunoSEQ multiplex PCR, and TCRdb's table has in-frame clones only and misses some. The profile shows 45,000 to 50,000 clones, around 90% of them singletons. This specimen consisted of CD4+ or CD8+ T cells sorted from blood, obtained in a trial of the OX40 agonist ivuxolimab. All receptors derive from an adult with an advanced solid tumor such as melanoma, head and neck, liver or kidney cancer. The CDR3 runs from the conserved cysteine through the conserved F or W. The D gene is left open where the match is weak. Clone size is given for some rows only: seen once, a few or many times, or a class if the clone is expanded.

clone size: .; J gene: TRBJ1-2; V gene: TRBV5-4; D gene: TRBD1; CDR3 protein: CASSLGGQGYGYTF; CDR3 DNA: TGTGCCAGCAGCTTGGGGGGACAGGGCTATGGCTACACCTTC
clone size: once; J gene: TRBJ2-3; V gene: TRBV6-5; D gene: .; CDR3 protein: CASSYSGGADTQYF; CDR3 DNA: TGTGCCAGCAGTTACTCGGGGGGAGCAGATACGCAGTATTTT
clone size: .; J gene: TRBJ1-3; V gene: TRBV5-1; D gene: .; CDR3 protein: CASSPWAAGNTIYF; CDR3 DNA: TGCGCCAGCAGCCCCTGGGCAGCGGGAAACACCATATATTTT
clone size: once; J gene: TRBJ2-5; V gene: TRBV6-5; D gene: .; CDR3 protein: CASSFPGPKRTQYF; CDR3 DNA: TGTGCCAGCAGTTTCCCGGGTCCTAAGAGAACCCAGTACTTC
clone size: .; J gene: TRBJ1-2; V gene: TRBV4-1; D gene: .; CDR3 protein: CASSQDEADSGYGYTF; CDR3 DNA: TGCGCCAGCAGCCAAGATGAGGCGGACTCCGGGTATGGCTACACCTTC
clone size: .; J gene: TRBJ2-7; V gene: TRBV19; D gene: .; CDR3 protein: CASSPGGGEQYF; CDR3 DNA: TGTGCCAGTAGTCCTGGGGGAGGAGAGCAGTACTTC
clone size: .; J gene: TRBJ2-3; V gene: TRBV4-1; D gene: .; CDR3 protein: CASKEGVTDTQYF; CDR3 DNA: TGCGCCAGCAAAGAGGGGGTCACAGATACGCAGTATTTT
clone size: .; J gene: TRBJ1-2; V gene: TRBV14; D gene: TRBD1; CDR3 protein: CASSGRGTVYGYTF; CDR3 DNA: TGTGCCAGCAGCGGGAGAGGGACAGTTTATGGCTACACCTTC
clone size: once; J gene: TRBJ2-7; V gene: TRBV5-4; D gene: TRBD1; CDR3 protein: CASSLGQGGAYEQYF; CDR3 DNA: TGTGCCAGCAGCCTGGGACAGGGGGGAGCCTACGAGCAGTACTTC
clone size: .; J gene: TRBJ2-7; V gene: TRBV7-6; D gene: .; CDR3 protein: CASSLLGRPQDEQYF; CDR3 DNA: TGTGCCAGCAGCTTATTGGGGCGCCCCCAGGACGAGCAGTACTTC
clone size: .; J gene: TRBJ2-2; V gene: TRBV6-6; D gene: TRBD1; CDR3 protein: CASSIQGVGGELFF; CDR3 DNA: TGTGCCAGCAGCATACAGGGGGTAGGCGGGGAGCTGTTTTTT
clone size: .; J gene: TRBJ1-2; V gene: TRBV7-2; D gene: .; CDR3 protein: CASSLEGLGNYGYTF; CDR3 DNA: TGTGCCAGCAGCTTAGAAGGCTTGGGTAACTATGGCTACACCTTC
clone size: .; J gene: TRBJ1-3; V gene: TRBV30; D gene: TRBD1; CDR3 protein: CACEDRQVGNTIYF; CDR3 DNA: TGTGCCTGCGAGGACAGGCAAGTTGGAAACACCATATATTTT
clone size: .; J gene: TRBJ2-3; V gene: TRBV27; D gene: TRBD2; CDR3 protein: CASSFGLAGATDTQYF; CDR3 DNA: TGTGCCAGCAGTTTCGGACTAGCGGGGGCCACAGATACGCAGTATTTT
clone size: .; J gene: TRBJ2-1; V gene: TRBV9; D gene: .; CDR3 protein: CASSVGGGRPNEQFF; CDR3 DNA: TGTGCCAGCAGCGTAGGTGGGGGCAGGCCCAATGAGCAGTTCTTC
clone size: .; J gene: TRBJ1-5; V gene: TRBV4-1; D gene: .; CDR3 protein: CASSQSPGGNQPQHF; CDR3 DNA: TGCGCCAGCAGCCAATCCCCCGGAGGCAATCAGCCCCAGCATTTT
clone size: .; J gene: TRBJ1-1; V gene: TRBV19; D gene: .; CDR3 protein: CASSMGARLNTEAFF; CDR3 DNA: TGTGCCAGTAGTATGGGTGCGAGGCTGAACACTGAAGCTTTCTTT
clone size: .; J gene: TRBJ1-4; V gene: TRBV29-1; D gene: .; CDR3 protein: CSVAPRGGIGEKLFF; CDR3 DNA: TGCAGCGTTGCGCCGAGAGGGGGAATAGGTGAAAAACTGTTTTTT
clone size: .; J gene: TRBJ2-3; V gene: TRBV7-9; D gene: .; CDR3 protein: CASSLQDSTDTQYF; CDR3 DNA: TGTGCCAGCAGCTTACAGGACAGCACAGATACGCAGTATTTT
clone size: .; J gene: TRBJ2-7; V gene: TRBV13; D gene: .; CDR3 protein: CASSLGLSSYEQYF; CDR3 DNA: TGTGCCAGCAGCTTAGGACTGAGCTCCTACGAGCAGTACTTC
clone size: .; J gene: TRBJ2-1; V gene: TRBV6-4; D gene: TRBD2; CDR3 protein: CASSDTTSVEQFF; CDR3 DNA: TGTGCCAGCAGTGACACCACTAGCGTCGAGCAGTTCTTC
clone size: .; J gene: TRBJ2-5; V gene: TRBV14; D gene: TRBD2; CDR3 protein: CASSRGTSVQETQYF; CDR3 DNA: TGTGCCAGCAGCCGCGGGACTAGCGTACAAGAGACCCAGTACTTC
clone size: .; J gene: TRBJ1-1; V gene: TRBV6-5; D gene: .; CDR3 protein: CASSYSGGAAEAFF; CDR3 DNA: TGTGCCAGCAGTTACTCTGGGGGCGCGGCTGAAGCTTTCTTT
clone size: few; J gene: TRBJ1-6; V gene: TRBV9; D gene: .; CDR3 protein: CASSVGPHSPLHF; CDR3 DNA: TGTGCCAGCAGCGTAGGGCCGCATTCACCCCTCCACTTT
clone size: .; J gene: TRBJ1-1; V gene: TRBV6-1; D gene: .; CDR3 protein: CASRGSLEAFF; CDR3 DNA: TGTGCCAGCCGCGGGTCACTCGAAGCTTTCTTT
clone size: .; J gene: TRBJ2-4; V gene: TRBV7-7; D gene: .; CDR3 protein: CASSLALVPRTKNIQYF; CDR3 DNA: TGTGCTAGCAGCTTAGCGTTAGTACCCCGAACCAAAAACATTCAGTACTTC